This T cell receptor beta chain was found in a study of T-cell reconstitution after alpha-beta-depleted transplantation in children. Study results and limitations: Surviving recipient T cells and thymic progenitors accounted for the high day-60 TCRbeta diversity observed in some patients. From newly produced T cells came most of the T-cell counts and diversity one year after transplant.

During its preparation, the TCRbeta library received unique molecular identifiers. TCRdb fed the PCR reads into MiXCR, producing one record per CDR3 protein. The data show about 980,000 distinct CDR3 sequences, less than 30% seen once. Concerning this clonotype itself: Its target is unknown.

V dropped 0 bases and J dropped 2; count of bases not matched to a gene: 5. The CDR3 is 16 residues long. CDR1 is SEHNR, CDR2 FQNEAQ, per germline (reference sequence). This TCR was recovered from a boy less than two years old who had a stem cell transplant for SCID, so the T cells may come from the graft donor. Sequences were derived from PBMCs, mostly from graft donor cells, sampled 360 days after TCRalphabeta/CD19-depleted stem cell transplant. The rearrangement uses TRBV7-9 and TRBJ2-7; TRBD1 matches at 9 bases. The CDR3 DNA reads as TGTGCCAGCAGCTTAGCAACAGGGGGCCGAACCTACGAGCAGTACTTC. It codes for CASSLATGGRTYEQYF. Based on the CDR3 plus reference TRBV7-9 and TRBJ2-7, the full variable domain is DTGVSQNPRHKITKRGQNVTFRCDPISEHNRLYWYRQTLGQGPEFLTYFQNEAQLEKSRLLSDRFSAERPKGSFSTLEIQRTEQGDSAMYLCASSLATGGRTYEQYFGPGTRLTVT.